The 9 T cell receptor beta chains below all came from one sample that was sequenced in a study of patients and donors after allogeneic stem cell transplantation. TCRdb called the RT-PCR reads again in MiXCR, with one record for every CDR3 protein. The table has hundreds of thousands of distinct CDR3 sequences, more than 15% seen once. Specimen: blood, either unsorted or a sorted T cell fraction (not recorded which). Receptor source: a human donor who was either an allogeneic HSCT recipient or a stem cell or donor lymphocyte infusion donor (not recorded which). It is not recorded whose cells these are; they may come from a transplant donor.

This chain connects TRBV6-5 to TRBJ1-3; 7 bases are shared with TRBD1. The CDR3 runs to 15 residues. Germline-derived CDR1 and CDR2 are MNHEY and SVGAGI. J was trimmed by 6 bases and V by 2 bases; bases with no gene match: 7. CDR3 amino acids: CASSYMGQWENTIYF. As DNA, the CDR3 is TGTGCCAGCAGTTACATGGGACAGTGGGAAAACACCATATATTTT.

The sample holds a few counts of this clonotype. Here the CDR3 DNA reads TGCGCCAGCAGCTTAGGCGAGACAGCCAAGCGCACAGATACGCAGTATTTT. Translation gives CASSLGETAKRTDTQYF. The genes are TRBV5-1 and TRBJ2-3; a weak D match, TRBD1 (5 bases). The ends were cut back, 2 bases at V and 1 base at J, with 17 bases in the middle. CDR1 is SGHRS and CDR2 is YFSETQ in the germline V gene. The CDR3 consists of 17 residues. Combining the CDR3 with reference TRBV5-1 and TRBJ2-3 gives the whole variable domain KAGVTQTPRYLIKTRGQQVTLSCSPISGHRSVSWYQQTPGQGLQFLFEYFSETQRNKGNFPGRFSGRQFSNSRSEMNVSTLELGDSALYLCASSLGETAKRTDTQYFGPGTRLTVL.

The chain has TRBV5-1 and TRBJ1-2; 9 nucleotides align to TRBD1. The CDR3 spans 15 residues. The germline V gene has CDR1 SGHRS and CDR2 YFSETQ. J gave up 8 bases and V 4 bases, and 12 bases lay outside the gene matches. In DNA, the CDR3 is TGCGCCAGCAGCCGGGTTTCGGGACAGGGTGGAGGCTACACCTTC. Its protein product is CASSRVSGQGGGYTF.

The rearrangement links TRBV6-2 or TRBV6-3 to TRBJ2-7; 7 nucleotides align to TRBD2. The germline V gene encodes CDR1 MNHEY and CDR2 SVGEGT. J lost 3 bases, V lost 6 bases, and 5 bases had no gene match. This CDR3 region has 13 residues. CDR3 DNA: TGTGCCAGCAGCCTAGCGGACTACTACGAGCAGTACTTC. It is translated as CASSLADYYEQYF.

This clonotype has only a few counts. The V call is TRBV9, the J call TRBJ1-6; D unresolved. CDR3 size: 16 residues. V was pared by 0 bases and J by 5 bases, with 12 bases between. The germline gives CDR1 SGDLS, CDR2 YYNGEE. Here the CDR3 reads CASSVAAGVNNSPLHF. The CDR3, as DNA: TGTGCCAGCAGCGTAGCGGCAGGAGTAAATAATTCACCCCTCCACTTT.

This clonotype appeared many times. The chain recombines TRBV5-5 with TRBJ1-6; 7 bases line up with TRBD1. The trim removed 4 bases at V and 11 bases at J, leaving 9 bases unmatched. The CDR3 has 14 residues. CDR1 is SGHKS and CDR2 is YYEKEE in the germline V gene (reference sequence). The CDR3 loop is CASSLDRNRAPLHF. The CDR3 DNA follows: TGTGCCAGCAGCCTGGACAGGAACCGGGCACCCCTCCACTTT.

This chain uses TRBV5-1 with TRBJ1-1; no clear D gene. The CDR3 is 15 amino acids. V lost 0 bases and J 0 bases, leaving 9 bases between the germline ends. From germline, CDR1 is SGHRS and CDR2 YFSETQ. CDR3 residues: CASSLADTMNTEAFF. The CDR3 DNA is TGCGCCAGCAGCTTGGCCGACACTATGAACACTGAAGCTTTCTTT.

This clonotype was seen only a few times. This sequence joins TRBV20-1 and TRBJ2-3, with 7 bases lining up with TRBD2. V gave up 4 bases and J gave up 4 bases; unmatched junction bases: 20. Germline V gives CDR1 DFQATT, CDR2 SNEGSKA (reference sequence). The CDR3 has 18 residues. The CDR3 loop reads CSAKTPFGGLVGPDTQYF. CDR3 bases: TGCAGTGCTAAGACCCCCTTTGGAGGACTAGTCGGCCCAGATACGCAGTATTTT.

This clonotype showed up just a few times. A read error may produce the germline difference seen at one junction end. V usage is TRBV4-3 and J usage is TRBJ1-5, with a possible D match to TRBD1 (5 bases). Germline values: CDR1 LGHNA, CDR2 YSLEER. The CDR3 runs to 14 residues. Here the CDR3 DNA reads TGCGCCAGCAGCCAATGGCTCGGGGGTCAGACCCAGCATTTT. This translates into CASSQWLGGQTQHF.